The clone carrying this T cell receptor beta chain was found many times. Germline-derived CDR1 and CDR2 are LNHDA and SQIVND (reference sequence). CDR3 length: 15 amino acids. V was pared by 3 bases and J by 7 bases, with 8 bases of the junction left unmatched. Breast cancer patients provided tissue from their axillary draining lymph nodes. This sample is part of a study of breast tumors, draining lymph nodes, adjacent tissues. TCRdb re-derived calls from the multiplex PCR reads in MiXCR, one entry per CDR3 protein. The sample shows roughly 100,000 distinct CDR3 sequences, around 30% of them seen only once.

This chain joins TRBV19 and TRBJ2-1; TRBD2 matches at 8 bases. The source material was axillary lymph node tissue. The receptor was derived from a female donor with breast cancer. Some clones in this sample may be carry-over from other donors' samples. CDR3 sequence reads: CASSIWAGGGNEQFF. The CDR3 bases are TGTGCCAGTAGTATTTGGGCGGGAGGAGGGAATGAGCAGTTCTTC.